This paragraph reports one T cell receptor (beta chain). This clonotype was seen ten or more times. Its antigen is currently not known. Base quality data are lacking; no much larger clone is found one base away. V is cut back by 0 bases and J by 5 bases, with 6 bases in the junction unmatched. The CDR3 covers 14 residues, taking in both the cysteine and the phenylalanine. The CDR3 DNA has 42 bases and is translated from base 1. The germline V gene (reference sequence) gives CDR1 as DFQATT and CDR2 as SNEGSKA. This specimen comes from a study of T cells in Graves' hyperthyroidism and ophthalmopathy (dated by TCRdb to the late 2010s). With regard to the full study: Peripheral blood samples were taken at the time of initial diagnosis, prior to any treatment. To identify TCR V-J signatures that set the groups apart, the researchers used a discovery cohort of 90 to 100 patients, made up of 43 with Graves' ophthalmopathy and about 59 with stable Graves' hyperthyroidism. Prospective prediction of ophthalmopathy was tested in an independent validation cohort of 18 to 20 hyperthyroidism patients and 17 patients who later progressed to ophthalmopathy. For training and testing, the approximately 92 patients in the discovery cohort were randomly divided in a 7:3 ratio. In addition, the study compared T-cell repertoires in thyroid tissue and in blood from about 6 Graves' hyperthyroidism patients. After sampling, hyperthyroidism patients received methimazole starting at 30 mg daily, and ophthalmopathy patients received high-dose intravenous methylprednisolone. According to the paper, TCR Vbeta CDR3 sequencing was carried out on 120 to 150 peripheral blood samples, which came from over 40 ophthalmopathy, about 75 hyperthyroidism and some 17 progressor patients.

Hyperthyroidism patients were aged 18 to 65 years and newly diagnosed, with disease duration of less than 2 months. Exclusion was applied to patients with uncontrolled infections, other autoimmune diseases, pregnancy or lactation. Clinical symptoms, serum thyroxine and TRAb, thyroid ultrasound, and orbital computed tomography formed the basis for the diagnoses. For progressor patients, blood was drawn at the first diagnosis of hyperthyroidism, before any ophthalmopathy symptoms had appeared. PBMCs were separated from approximately 10 ml of fresh peripheral blood using Ficoll-Paque density gradient centrifugation. Progressor patients were initially diagnosed with Graves' hyperthyroidism and developed ophthalmopathy during follow-up. Total RNA was extracted using Trizol reagent, and RNA quality was assessed on an Agilent 2100 Bioanalyzer. The TCR beta CDR3 regions were amplified from RNA transcripts. A first-round RT-PCR of the TCR CDR3 used the HTBI primer set with the Qiagen OneStep RT-PCR kit. A second multiplex PCR round built the libraries, followed by size selection and purification. Sequencing of the libraries was done on an Illumina HiSeq2000 using paired-end 100 bp reads. Processing in the source paper ran as follows. SOAPnuke was used to process the raw data, with reads discarded if the reads contained adapters or uncalled bases, had a mean Phred below 15, or lacked an exact constant-primer or identifier match. COPE v1.2.5 was used to merge the high-quality paired reads, and each unique nucleotide sequence was defined as a clonotype. MiTCR v1.1 was used to align clonotypes to the IMGT TRBV, TRBD and TRBJ reference segments. Only V-J combinations with frequency above 0.0001, covering about 99% of repertoires, were analysed. The TCS score was defined as the ratio of F50 (clonal expansion) to E x V (chaos), calculated using BLOSUM62-based TCRdist between CDR3 peptides within each V-J. Welch's t-statistics and random forest reduced fewer than 600 V-J features to 13, which were used in a naive Bayes classifier (R e1071). TCRdb itself trimmed the public reads at Q25 with fastp, ran MiXCR and retained productive beta chains. Records with the same CDR3 protein are collapsed into one entry carrying the most frequent genes and DNA. The V and J calls come from TCRdb's annotation, not from the publication. Present in this sample are 350,000 to 450,000 distinct CDR3 sequences, 17% of which were seen just once. The top ten clones comprise approximately 30% of the sample.

Results and caveats for the whole study, not just this receptor: Ophthalmopathy was separated from stable hyperthyroidism by a 13 V-J signature model, with roughly 88% sensitivity and 81% to 83% specificity obtained in cross-validation and 80%/75% obtained in testing. No statistical method was used to fix the sample size in advance, and group allocation was not hidden from the investigators. Blood samples also contained most of the expanded thyroid clonotypes (frequency above 0.001), which suggests that blood repertoires may reflect thyroid immune responses. In validation, the model predicted progression to ophthalmopathy with approximately 69% sensitivity and 72% to 85% specificity, a median of about 6 months before onset.

Recombination joined TRBV20-1 with TRBJ2-5, and 7 bases in between align with TRBD1. The sequence was obtained from a woman aged 25 to 39 with Graves' hyperthyroidism that later progressed to Graves' ophthalmopathy. The sample was blood. In nucleotide form, the sequence is TGCAGTGCTAGAGATGTGACAGGGCGGGAGACCCAGTACTTC. It codes for CSARDVTGRETQYF.